This record covers a single TCR beta chain. This clonotype was seen only a few times. The antigen it recognizes is unknown. Base qualities are not at hand, and no much larger clone is one base apart. Library preparation employed PCR. DNA from cultured CD4+ T cells was subjected to TCR sequencing with the Oncomine TCR Beta short-read assay at the Johns Hopkins FTIC core. Genomic DNA was extracted from the cultured CD4+ T cells with the QIAamp micro DNA kit. The Oncomine TCR Beta libraries from cultured CD4+ T cells were pooled using unique dual indexes and then sequenced on an Illumina iSeq 100. The authors' analysis ran thus. Non-productive sequences were removed, and CDR3s that did not start with C, did not end with F or W, or were shorter than 7 amino acids were discarded. Antigen-specific clonotypes were identified with the MANAFEST web application by comparing peptide-stimulated wells with reference and other culture wells. Positive clones required FDR below 0.05, an odds ratio above 5, and productive frequency above 0.1% in at least two of three replicate wells. A clonotype counted as cross-reactive if it showed significant expansion both in the SARS-CoV-2 spike wells and in at least one common cold coronavirus spike condition. CDR3 homology was assessed with Levenshtein distances (stringdist) and unrooted phylogenetic trees (ape) in R version 3.6.1. The public reads were quality trimmed at Q25 with fastp and then assembled into clones with MiXCR by TCRdb, keeping productive beta chains. Every distinct CDR3 protein forms one entry, paired with its most common genes and DNA. The V and J calls here are based on TCRdb, not the publication. For this sample the table gives 10,000 to 15,000 distinct CDR3 sequences, of which roughly 42% were detected only once. Around 24% of the sample is in the top ten clones.

The source of the sample is a study of vaccination and CD4 T cells after COVID-19 (dated 2022 in TCRdb). Background on the whole study: Convalescent patients had a positive SARS-CoV-2 result on nasal swab PCR, and of these patients, under ten had mild disease and one had severe disease. In control cultures, a CEFX viral epitope pool was used as positive control, an HIV-1 Nef peptide pool was used as negative control, or no peptide was added. Post-COVID blood samples from convalescent patients were collected a median of roughly 100 days after diagnosis, with a range of roughly 35 to 170 days. Post-vaccine blood samples were taken a median of about 77 days after the second vaccine dose, with a range of 14 to 241 days. The spike-specific CD4+ TCR repertoire was compared before and after mRNA vaccination in approximately 9 COVID-19 convalescent patients and a handful of infection-naive healthy vaccine recipients. The convalescent cohort included six males and four females, with two Hispanic individuals, seven Caucasians, two Asians and one multiracial person. Participants received two doses of either the Pfizer-BioNTech BNT162b2 vaccine (n=8) or the Moderna mRNA-1273 vaccine (n=2). The cultures were stimulated with overlapping spike peptide pools from SARS-CoV-2 and from the common cold coronaviruses HCoV-NL63, HCoV-OC43 and HCoV-229E.

V and J lose 2 bases and 4 bases, and a span of 17 bases separates them. In the germline V gene (reference sequence), CDR1 corresponds to GTSNPN and CDR2 to SVGIG. The CDR3 spans 15 residues, from the cysteine through the phenylalanine. Just the 45-base CDR3 DNA is kept, in frame starting at base 1. The treatment or condition label of this sample denotes: approximately nine-day PBMC culture with coronavirus spike peptide pools or control peptides (ViraFEST assay). The ViraFEST assay was used in the study, in which antigen-specific T cells were expanded with peptide pools and expanded clonotypes were subsequently identified by TCR sequencing. The convalescent patients' positive SARS-CoV-2 PCR tests fell between March and December 2020, which was before the Alpha, Beta and Delta variants emerged in the United States. PBMCs were cultured at around 2 million per well in IMDM supplemented with 5% human AB serum and 9.5 to 10 IU/ml IL-2, with about 10 ug/ml peptide pools added. Half of the culture medium was replaced with fresh IL-2-containing medium on days 3 and 7. Once the cells had been in culture for around nine days, the EasySep CD4+ T cell isolation kit was used to isolate CD4+ T cells by negative selection. PBMCs were separated from whole blood using Ficoll-Paque Plus gradient centrifugation and then either used fresh or cryopreserved at -140C. Culture conditions were generally each tested in triplicate wells.

Paper-wide results and their limitations: In convalescent patients, nearly all vaccine-specific clones (304 of 307) were found to be mono-reactive for SARS-CoV-2 spike rather than cross-reactive with common cold coronaviruses. Only a relatively small number of convalescent patients were included in the study, and early timepoints following natural infection were not analyzed. An increase in the median number of SARS-CoV-2-reactive clonotypes from 20 to 25 after infection to 35 to 40 after vaccination was observed, but the change was not found to be significant. Among the post-vaccine SARS-CoV-2-reactive clones in convalescent patients, a median 86.3% showed up only after vaccination, which suggests vaccine-specific priming.

The sequencing used cultured CD4+ T cells from blood, collected after SARS-CoV-2 vaccination. This clonotype originated in a human donor with COVID-19. The rearranged segments are TRBV30 and TRBJ1-2, and possibly TRBD1, on 5 matching bases. The bases are TGTGCCTGGAGTTCGACAGTCGGCTTTAGCTATGGCTACACCTTC. Its translation reads: CAWSSTVGFSYGYTF.